The 27 T cell receptor beta chains below all came from one sample that was sequenced in a study of cytomegalovirus exposure and HLA in healthy donors. The PCR used 60 Vbeta and 13 Jbeta primers. Here immunoSEQ multiplex PCR was the method, and the copy in TCRdb shows in-frame clones only, minus some. The repertoire holds about 130,000 clones, 80% seen once, with 3% to 4% in the top ten. The sequenced material came from PBMCs. The receptors shown here come from a middle-aged woman in good health and CMV-seronegative.

The V call is TRBV7-8, the J call TRBJ2-3; a possible D gene is TRBD2 (6 bases). Germline loops: CDR1 SGHVS, CDR2 FQNEAQ. The length of the CDR3 is 14 residues. Trimming stripped 5 bases from V and 8 bases from J, with 17 bases between. Written as DNA, the CDR3 is TGTGCCAGCAGCAAAAGAGCGCTGGAGGGTACGCAGTATTTT. It yields the protein CASSKRALEGTQYF. The full variable domain, with the rest looked up from reference TRBV7-8 and TRBJ2-3, is GAGVSQSPRYKVAKRGQDVALRCDPISGHVSLFWYQQALGQGPEFLTYFQNEAQLDKSGLPSDRFFAERPEGSVSTLKIQRTQQEDSAVYLCASSKRALEGTQYFGPGTRLTVL.

The CDR3 DNA sequence: TGTGCCAGTAGTCCTTACGGGACAGGGGAGTACGAGCAGTACTTC. This encodes CASSPYGTGEYEQYF. This sequence joins TRBV19 and TRBJ2-5, with 10 positions matching TRBD1. The assigned J gene may be wrong: the sequence end matches TRBJ2-7 better. Germline CDR1 LNHDA, CDR2 SQIVND (reference sequence). CDR3 length: 15 residues.

The V and J genes are TRBV4-3 and TRBJ1-2; 12 nucleotides align to TRBD1. V trimming: 0 bases; J trimming: 7 bases; junction bases outside the gene matches: 9. The CDR3 length is 17 residues. Per the germline V gene, CDR1 is LGHNA and CDR2 is YSLEER. The CDR3, as DNA: TGCGCCAGCAGCCAAGAAGCTGCGGGACAGGGGGCGCGTGGCTACACCTTC. Translation gives CASSQEAAGQGARGYTF.

The V call is TRBV9, the J call TRBJ2-5; 7 bases line up with TRBD1. Losses at the gene ends were 4 bases for V and 1 base for J; bases not matched to a gene: 4. Germline-derived CDR1 and CDR2 are SGDLS and YYNGEE. This CDR3 is 14 amino acids long. Here the CDR3 DNA reads TGTGCCAGCAGCTCACAGGGGTCCCAAGAGACCCAGTACTTC. It encodes CASSSQGSQETQYF.

This clone has just a few counts. This rearrangement joins TRBV13 to TRBJ1-2; 7 nucleotides agree with TRBD1. The CDR3 sequence is 16 residues long. J lost 4 bases, V lost 3 bases, and 11 bases had no gene match. The germline gives CDR1 PRHDT, CDR2 FYEKMQ (reference sequence). CDR3 residues: CASSLGRGSGGYGYTF. The CDR3 DNA reads as TGTGCCAGCAGCTTGGGCAGGGGGAGCGGGGGCTATGGCTACACCTTC.

The chain couples TRBV9 to TRBJ2-7; 9 bases line up with TRBD2. The CDR3 covers 15 residues. Germline trimming cut 0 bases from V and 5 bases from J; bases unmatched to any gene: 6. Germline V gene data show CDR1 as SGDLS and CDR2 as YYNGEE. CDR3 nucleotides: TGTGCCAGCAGCGTAGCTAGCGGGAAGGTGGACGAGCAGTACTTC. Translated: CASSVASGKVDEQYF.

The V and J genes are TRBV28 and TRBJ1-6, with D possibly TRBD1 on 6 matching bases. Per germline, CDR1 MDHEN and CDR2 SYDVKM. V lost 8 bases and J lost 12, with 14 bases in between. CDR3 size: 12 residues. As DNA, the CDR3 is TGTGCCAGCTGTGTACAGGGATTACCCCTCCACTTT. Its translation: CASCVQGLPLHF. Variable domain in full (rest from reference TRBV28 and TRBJ1-6): DVKVTQSSRYLVKRTGEKVFLECVQDMDHENMFWYRQDPGLGLRLIYFSYDVKMKEKGDIPEGYSVSREKKERFSLILESASTNQTSMYLCASCVQGLPLHFGNGTRLTVT.

This clone has a handful of counts. The J gene is TRBJ2-7, the V gene TRBV5-5, with D tentatively TRBD2 (6 bases). This CDR3 comprises 14 residues. Trimming pared 4 bases from V and 7 bases from J, leaving 18 bases between. The germline gives CDR1 SGHKS, CDR2 YYEKEE (reference sequence). In nucleotides, the CDR3 is TGTGCCAGCAGCCTGGGGGGAGGCGCGGGGGAGCAGTACTTC. Its protein product is CASSLGGGAGEQYF.

Details on this clone: The germline gene is not matched at one end of the junction; a read error may be the cause. The chain uses TRBV6-1 and TRBJ1-1, with D perhaps matching TRBD1 (5 bases). The germline gives CDR1 MNHNS, CDR2 SASEGT. The CDR3 sequence is 15 residues long. The CDR3 is CSSSEATDPNTEAFF. The CDR3 nucleotides read TGTTCCAGCAGTGAGGCGACAGACCCGAACACTGAAGCTTTCTTT.

V usage is TRBV7-9 and J usage is TRBJ2-6, with D perhaps matching TRBD2 (5 bases). Trimming shortened V by 1 base and J by 2 bases, and 12 bases separated the two germline ends. The CDR3 runs 17 residues. CDR1 is SEHNR, CDR2 FQNEAQ, per germline (reference sequence). The DNA of the CDR3 is TGTGCCAGCAGCTTAGAATACTGGAGGACTGGGGCCAACGTCCTGACTTTC. Protein product: CASSLEYWRTGANVLTF.

The rearrangement uses TRBV9 and TRBJ2-3, with 16 nucleotides matching TRBD2. Looked up from germline, CDR1 is SGDLS and CDR2 is YYNGEE. The ends lost 2 bases at V and 12 bases at J; junction bases unmatched: 9. The CDR3 has 16 amino acids. The CDR3 sequence: CASSVGTSGRASSQYF. As DNA, the CDR3 is TGTGCCAGCAGCGTCGGGACTAGCGGGAGGGCCTCGTCCCAGTATTTT.

This chain joins TRBV5-1 and TRBJ2-3; unclear D gene. Trimming took 4 bases from V and 4 from J, leaving 10 bases between them. The germline V gene encodes CDR1 SGHRS and CDR2 YFSETQ. This CDR3 region has 13 residues. The CDR3 DNA is TGCGCCAGCAGCGTGGGGTCGGCAGATACGCAGTATTTT. The encoded protein is CASSVGSADTQYF.

The chain combines TRBV7-9 with TRBJ1-5, with a possible D match to TRBD1 (5 bases). Germline V gene lookup returns CDR1 SEHNR and CDR2 FQNEAQ (reference sequence). The CDR3 is 17 amino acids. V was trimmed by 1 base and J by 4 bases, leaving 17 bases between them. The CDR3 sequence: CASSLGGWGGANQPQHF. In nucleotides, the CDR3 is TGTGCCAGCAGCTTAGGGGGGTGGGGAGGGGCGAATCAGCCCCAGCATTTT.

The chain is built from TRBV9 and TRBJ2-1, with 12 bases identical to TRBD2. Germline V gene data show CDR1 as SGDLS and CDR2 as YYNGEE. This CDR3 is built from 15 residues. V was pared by 6 bases and J by 3 bases, with 4 bases of the junction left unmatched. CDR3 amino acids: CASTLAGGDYNEQFF. The DNA of the CDR3 is TGTGCCAGCACCCTAGCGGGGGGGGACTACAATGAGCAGTTCTTC.

This chain links TRBV19 with TRBJ2-3, with 11 bases identical to TRBD2. Germline trimming cut 5 bases from V and 0 bases from J; bases unmatched to any gene: 4. Germline loops: CDR1 LNHDA, CDR2 SQIVND (reference sequence). The CDR3 loop spans 16 amino acids. CDR3 sequence (DNA): TGTGCCAGTAGTGCCCTAGCGGGGGGAAGCACAGATACGCAGTATTTT. This codes for CASSALAGGSTDTQYF.

This clone was seen a handful of times. The chain couples TRBV6-5 to TRBJ2-7, with 13 bases matching TRBD2. The CDR3 consists of 15 residues. J was trimmed by 4 bases and V by 4 bases; bases with no gene match: 4. CDR1 and CDR2 (germline): MNHEY, SVGAGI. The CDR3 nucleotides are TGTGCCAGCAGTTGGGGGACTAGCGGGGAATACGAGCAGTACTTC. Its protein is CASSWGTSGEYEQYF.

The chain recombines TRBV7-9 with TRBJ1-2; 7 positions match TRBD1. The junction had 3 bases not matched to a gene; V was cut back by 5 bases and J by 3 bases. Germline V gene data show CDR1 as SEHNR and CDR2 as FQNEAQ (reference sequence). The CDR3 runs to 13 residues. The CDR3 loop is CASSLGTDYGYTF. The CDR3 DNA reads as TGTGCCAGCAGCCTGGGGACAGACTATGGCTACACCTTC. Full variable domain (missing parts from reference TRBV7-9 and TRBJ1-2): DTGVSQNPRHKITKRGQNVTFRCDPISEHNRLYWYRQTLGQGPEFLTYFQNEAQLEKSRLLSDRFSAERPKGSFSTLEIQRTEQGDSAMYLCASSLGTDYGYTFGSGTRLTVV.

The CDR3 loop reads CATWTGAGTGELFF. The CDR3 region has the DNA TGTGCCACCTGGACGGGAGCGGGCACCGGGGAGCTGTTTTTT. This chain connects TRBV10-3 to TRBJ2-2, with D possibly matching TRBD2 (6 bases). The V gene lost 10 bases and the J gene lost 4 bases, with 16 bases spanning the gap. CDR3 length: 14 amino acids. Per germline, CDR1 ENHRY and CDR2 SYGVKD.

The chain links TRBV9 to TRBJ2-3, with D tentatively TRBD2 (7 bases). Trimming removed 0 bases from V and 4 bases from J, with 9 bases in between. This CDR3 is 14 amino acids long. Germline V lookup: CDR1 SGDLS, CDR2 YYNGEE. The CDR3 coding sequence is TGTGCCAGCAGCGTAGGAGGGGGGGCAGATACGCAGTATTTT. This gives the protein CASSVGGGADTQYF.

The chain links TRBV19 to TRBJ2-1; the match to TRBD2 covers 12 bases. With V trimmed by 6 bases and J by 4 bases, 7 bases remained unmatched. Germline V gene lookup returns CDR1 LNHDA and CDR2 SQIVND (reference sequence). The CDR3 extends over 16 amino acids. The CDR3 nucleotides read TGTGCCAGTAGCGCACGGACTAGCGGGGTATACAATGAGCAGTTCTTC. Residues: CASSARTSGVYNEQFF.

The chain links TRBV29-1 to TRBJ1-1, with 8 nucleotides matching TRBD1. V was clipped by 1 base and J by 7 bases; unmatched bases: 11. Germline lookup yields CDR1 SQVTM and CDR2 ANQGSEA. The CDR3 is made up of 15 amino acids. CDR3 bases: TGCAGCGTTGAAGTTTCGCCCCGGACAGGGAGTGAAGCTTTCTTT. Its translation is CSVEVSPRTGSEAFF.

The DNA for the CDR3 is TGTGCCAGCAGCCTACCCTCAGGAAATGAGCAGTTCTTC. This gives the protein CASSLPSGNEQFF. This chain uses TRBV5-4 with TRBJ2-1, with D uncertain. The CDR3 runs 13 residues. V dropped 4 bases and J dropped 7 bases, with 12 bases sitting between them. Germline V lookup: CDR1 SGHNT, CDR2 YYREEE (reference sequence).

Concerning this clone: One junction end disagrees with the germline gene, perhaps due to a read error. The chain carries TRBV7-9 and TRBJ2-1; TRBD2 agrees at 9 bases. Germline V gives CDR1 SEHNR, CDR2 FQNEAQ (reference sequence). The CDR3 consists of 15 residues. CDR3 protein: CTSSPGVAGDNEQFF. CDR3 DNA sequence: TGTACCAGCAGCCCCGGGGTAGCGGGGGACAATGAGCAGTTCTTC.

This sequence joins TRBV29-1 and TRBJ2-1; D is uncertain. Looked up from germline, CDR1 is SQVTM and CDR2 is ANQGSEA. This CDR3 is built from 14 residues. Trimming took off 4 bases at V and 4 bases at J, with 14 bases between the two ends. As DNA, the CDR3 is TGCAGCGTTGCACTAAAACCCGCTTACAATGAGCAGTTCTTC. It is translated as CSVALKPAYNEQFF.

This chain uses TRBV13 with TRBJ1-3; D unresolved. With 5 bases removed from V and 4 bases from J, the gap between germline ends came to 6 bases. The germline V gene encodes CDR1 PRHDT and CDR2 FYEKMQ (reference sequence). This CDR3 has 12 residues. The CDR3 loop is CASSPEGNTIYF. The CDR3, as DNA: TGTGCCAGCAGCCCAGAAGGAAACACCATATATTTT.

The chain links TRBV29-1 to TRBJ2-7; D unresolved. The CDR3 spans 10 residues. Germline CDR1 reads SQVTM; CDR2 reads ANQGSEA. V was shortened by 5 bases and J by 5 bases, with 7 bases between the two germline ends. The chain's CDR3 is CSVNSHEQYF. The CDR3, as DNA: TGCAGCGTTAATAGTCACGAGCAGTACTTC.

This clone has just a few counts. The CDR3, as DNA: TGTGCCAGCAGCCAGACAGGGCCCTCCTACGAGCAGTACTTC. Amino acids: CASSQTGPSYEQYF. The gene calls are TRBV7-9 and TRBJ2-7; 7 bases line up with TRBD1. Germline V gene lookup returns CDR1 SEHNR and CDR2 FQNEAQ (reference sequence). The CDR3 covers 14 residues. Trimming took 5 bases from V and 0 from J; bases not matched to a gene: 4.